The 11 T cell receptor beta chains below all came from one sample that was sequenced in a study of shared T cell receptors in the human thymus (dated by TCRdb to about 2021). The library relied on the immunoSEQ multiplex PCR assay. Imported from immuneACCESS, the table was reduced by TCRdb to in-frame sequences with V and J called. These copies leave out some clones; in studies compared against another copy, an unresolved V gene accounts for under half, and the cause of the remainder is not known. The sample includes hundreds of thousands of clones, with about 87% observed a single time. The ten largest clones represent about 0.0094% of the sample. These same records also appear under a second study, on human thymus T cells.

The specimen was thymocytes. The receptors stem from a boy under three years old with a congenital heart defect. Donor details come from another sample of the same person, matched by shared clones.

This chain links TRBV15 with TRBJ2-1; 10 nucleotides match TRBD2. Germline V gives CDR1 LNHNV, CDR2 YYDKDF (reference sequence). CDR3 length: 19 residues. After removal of 0 bases from V and 1 base from J, the junction contained 9 bases not matched to a gene. CDR3 bases: TGTGCCACCAGCAGAGATTTAGTAGCGGGGGGTAAGTCCTACAATGAGCAGTTCTTC. Protein sequence: CATSRDLVAGGKSYNEQFF.

The count of this clone is one. The chain combines TRBV6-1 with TRBJ1-1, with 10 bases fitting TRBD1. The length of the CDR3 is 16 residues. The V segment lost 3 bases and the J segment 6 bases; nucleotides outside the gene matches: 10. Germline lookup yields CDR1 MNHNS and CDR2 SASEGT. The CDR3 loop is CASSETGGGRSAEAFF. CDR3 nucleotides: TGTGCCAGCAGTGAGACAGGGGGCGGGAGGAGCGCTGAAGCTTTCTTT.

The chain uses TRBV4-3 and TRBJ2-2; the D is unclear. Germline-derived CDR1 and CDR2 are LGHNA and YSLEER. V shed 1 base and J shed 0 bases, with 6 bases lying between them. There are 15 residues in the CDR3. The CDR3 nucleotides read TGCGCCAGCAGCCAAGGGCAGGCGAACACCGGGGAGCTGTTTTTT. Translation: CASSQGQANTGELFF.

The genes are TRBV9 and TRBJ2-5; 8 nucleotides line up with TRBD2. After removal of 3 bases from V and 4 bases from J, the junction contained 8 bases not matched to a gene. This CDR3 spans 15 amino acids. Germline values: CDR1 SGDLS, CDR2 YYNGEE. The CDR3 sequence is CASSASGRGGETQYF. In DNA, the CDR3 is TGTGCCAGCAGCGCGAGCGGGAGAGGGGGAGAGACCCAGTACTTC. Variable domain in full (rest from reference TRBV9 and TRBJ2-5): DSGVTQTPKHLITATGQRVTLRCSPRSGDLSVYWYQQSLDQGLQFLIQYYNGEERAKGNILERFSAQQFPDLHSELNLSSLELGDSALYFCASSASGRGGETQYFGPGTRLLVL.

The rearrangement uses TRBV6-1 and TRBJ1-5; weak D call: TRBD1 (6 bases). The length of the CDR3 is 20 residues. V lost 3 bases to trimming and J lost 2 bases, with 26 bases between them. The V gene's germline CDR1 is MNHNS and CDR2 SASEGT. The CDR3 DNA reads TGTGCCAGCAGTGATTTGGGCAGGGGAAAGTTCATTGTGGGCAATCAGCCCCAGCATTTT. Translating gives CASSDLGRGKFIVGNQPQHF.

The chain carries TRBV15 and TRBJ2-5, with no clear D. CDR1 and CDR2 (germline): LNHNV, YYDKDF (reference sequence). With 0 bases removed from V and 3 bases from J, the gap between germline ends came to 17 bases. This CDR3 contains 17 residues. Written as DNA, the CDR3 is TGTGCCACCAGCAGAGACAGATCTGCTCAGAACGAAGAGACCCAGTACTTC. Protein product: CATSRDRSAQNEETQYF.

The genes are TRBV11-2 and TRBJ2-5, with 7 bases fitting TRBD1. Germline V gives CDR1 SGHAT, CDR2 FQNNGV. This CDR3 has 16 residues. Trimming cost V 0 bases and J 6 bases; bases outside gene matches: 10. The CDR3 nucleotides are TGTGCCAGCAGCTTAGATTTCCCCACAGGGGAGAAGACCCAGTACTTC. It is translated as CASSLDFPTGEKTQYF.

This chain connects TRBV5-6 to TRBJ2-1; 11 bases match TRBD2. The V and J ends lost 4 bases and 12 bases, in that order; junction bases with no gene match: 15. This CDR3 comprises 16 residues. CDR1 is SGHDT, CDR2 YYEEEE, per germline. The CDR3 coding sequence is TGTGCCAGCAGCCATCCGGGACTAGCGGCGCCTCGGGGGCAGTTCTTC. Its translation: CASSHPGLAAPRGQFF.

This rearrangement joins TRBV27 to TRBJ1-6; TRBD1 matches 8 bases. Germline values: CDR1 MNHEY, CDR2 SMNVEV (reference sequence). J gave up 5 bases and V 6 bases, and 6 bases lay outside the gene matches. This CDR3 comprises 15 residues. DNA for the CDR3: TGTGCCAGCAGAAATCGACAGGGGAATAATTCACCCCTCCACTTT. Translating gives CASRNRQGNNSPLHF.

The chain combines TRBV2 with TRBJ1-2; possibly TRBD1 for D (6 bases). Germline CDR1 is SNHLY and CDR2 is FYNNEI. The CDR3 sequence is 13 residues long. Deletions cut 9 bases from V and 4 bases from J, with 15 bases between. Here the CDR3 reads CARYAGTTYGYTF. The CDR3 coding sequence is TGTGCCAGGTATGCCGGGACAACCTATGGCTACACCTTC. The entire variable domain, with the rest obtained from reference TRBV2 and TRBJ1-2, is as follows: EPEVTQTPSHQVTQMGQEVILRCVPISNHLYFYWYRQILGQKVEFLVSFYNNEISEKSEIFDDQFSVERPDGSNFTLKIRSTKLEDSAMYFCARYAGTTYGYTFGSGTRLTVV.

The CDR3, as DNA: TGTGCCAGCAGTGCATTGACTAGCGAAGAAAACATTCAGTACTTC. Its translation: CASSALTSEENIQYF. The V and J genes are TRBV6-1 and TRBJ2-4; 8 nucleotides match TRBD2. V lost 4 bases and J lost 5; bases outside the gene matches: 7. CDR3 length: 15 amino acids. Germline loops: CDR1 MNHNS, CDR2 SASEGT.